The clone carrying this TCR beta chain was picked up a small number of times. Its matching antigen is unknown. This specimen belongs to a study of beta chain features in type 1 diabetes. Study conclusions and caveats: Naive, central memory and Treg TCRB repertoires seemed to resemble each other more closely in patients than they did in healthy donors. PCR may have favored shorter templates equally in patients and controls. Shortening of TCRB CDR3s, moderate but significant, appeared in all four CD4+ subsets of Type 1 diabetes patients.

This CDR3 is built from 15 residues. V dropped 4 bases and J dropped 3; count of bases not matched to a gene: 7. Looked up from germline, CDR1 is SGHNT and CDR2 is YYREEE (reference sequence). Expressed TCRB transcripts got sequenced, as all isolated RNA was reverse transcribed. An average approximately 3.3 million reads came from naive, central memory and regulatory T cell samples. The protocol was immunoSEQ multiplex PCR, while the TCRdb copy is restricted to in-frame clones and leaves out a portion. The data hold 860,000 or so clones, with 17% observed a single time. The chain is built from TRBV5-4 and TRBJ2-5; 9 nucleotides match TRBD1. The clonotype comes from a woman aged 18-35 years in good health. Sequencing was performed on naive CD4+ T cells from blood. The CDR3 region has the DNA TGTGCCAGCAGCCCCACCGGGACAGGGAAAGAGACCCAGTACTTC. It translates to CASSPTGTGKETQYF.